This T cell receptor beta chain was sequenced for a study of response to subunit inactivated influenza vaccine. In TCRdb, the RT-PCR reads were re-called with MiXCR into one record per CDR3 protein. The table shows approximately 500,000 distinct CDR3 sequences, with over 10% occurring only once. V trimming: 9 bases; J trimming: 5 bases; junction bases outside the gene matches: 7. Germline V gene data show CDR1 as ENHRY and CDR2 as SYGVKD. The CDR3 has 13 amino acids. The sequenced sample was PBMCs from blood, obtained about 6 weeks after vaccination. This TCR was recovered from a man aged 50-60 years who received an inactivated influenza vaccine. The chain recombines TRBV10-3 with TRBJ2-7; 10 bases agree with TRBD2. The CDR3 here is CAIKREGRDEQYF. As DNA, the CDR3 is TGTGCCATAAAGCGGGAGGGCAGGGACGAGCAGTACTTC.